This TCR beta chain comes out of a study of OX40 agonist ivuxolimab in advanced cancers. V lost 8 bases to trimming and J lost 5 bases; unmatched junction nucleotides: 8. The CDR3 runs to 13 residues. Germline-derived CDR1 and CDR2 are GTSNPN and SVGIG (reference sequence). Autoimmune disease history or systemic immunosuppression disqualified patients. Only in-frame clones appear in the TCRdb table, and some are missing; sequencing was by immunoSEQ multiplex PCR. The repertoire includes 15,000 to 20,000 clones, around 86% of them detected once, and roughly an eighth sits in the top ten. This clone was seen a single time.

The rearrangement links TRBV30 to TRBJ1-2, with TRBD1 matching over 10 bases. The sequenced sample was CD4+ or CD8+ T cells sorted from blood, obtained in a trial of the OX40 agonist ivuxolimab. The sequence was collected from an adult with an advanced solid tumor such as melanoma, head and neck, liver or kidney cancer. CDR3 nucleotide sequence: TGTGCCGGAACCCAGGGACAGGGGTATGGCTACACCTTC. Its translation: CAGTQGQGYGYTF.